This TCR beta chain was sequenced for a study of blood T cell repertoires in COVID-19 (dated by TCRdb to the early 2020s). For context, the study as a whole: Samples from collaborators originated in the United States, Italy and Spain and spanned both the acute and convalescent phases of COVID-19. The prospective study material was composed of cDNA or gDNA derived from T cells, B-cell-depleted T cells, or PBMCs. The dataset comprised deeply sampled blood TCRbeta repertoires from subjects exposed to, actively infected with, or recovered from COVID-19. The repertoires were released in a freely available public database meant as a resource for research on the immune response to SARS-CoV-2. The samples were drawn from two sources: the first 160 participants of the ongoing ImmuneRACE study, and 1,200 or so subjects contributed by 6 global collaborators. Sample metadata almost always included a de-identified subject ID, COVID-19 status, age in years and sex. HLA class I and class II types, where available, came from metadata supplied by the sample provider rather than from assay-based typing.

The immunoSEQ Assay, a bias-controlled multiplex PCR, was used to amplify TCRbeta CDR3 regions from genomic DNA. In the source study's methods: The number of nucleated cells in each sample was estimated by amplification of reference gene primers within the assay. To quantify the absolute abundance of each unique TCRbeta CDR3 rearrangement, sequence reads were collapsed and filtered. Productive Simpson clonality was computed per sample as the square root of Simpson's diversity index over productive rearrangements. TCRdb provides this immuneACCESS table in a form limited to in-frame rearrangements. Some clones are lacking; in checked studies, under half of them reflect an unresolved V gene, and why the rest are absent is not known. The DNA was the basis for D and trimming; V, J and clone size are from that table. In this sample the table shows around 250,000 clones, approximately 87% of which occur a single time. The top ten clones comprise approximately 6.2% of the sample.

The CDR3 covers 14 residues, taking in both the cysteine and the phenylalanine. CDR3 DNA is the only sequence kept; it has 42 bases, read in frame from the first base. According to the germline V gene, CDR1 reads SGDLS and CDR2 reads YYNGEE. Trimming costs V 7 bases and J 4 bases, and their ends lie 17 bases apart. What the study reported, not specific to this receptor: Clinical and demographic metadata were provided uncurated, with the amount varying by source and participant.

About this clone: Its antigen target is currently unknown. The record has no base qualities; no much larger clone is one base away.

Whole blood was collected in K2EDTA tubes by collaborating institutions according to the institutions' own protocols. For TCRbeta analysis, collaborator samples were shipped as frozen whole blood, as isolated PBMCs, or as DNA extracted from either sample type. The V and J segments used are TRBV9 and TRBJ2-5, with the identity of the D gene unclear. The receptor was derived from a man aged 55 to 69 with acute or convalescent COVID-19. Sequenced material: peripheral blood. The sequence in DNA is TGTGCCAGCTTCCCAGGCTCCCGTGGAGAGACCCAGTACTTC. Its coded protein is CASFPGSRGETQYF.